Each of the 22 T cell receptor beta chains below was sequenced from the same sample in a study of response to subunit inactivated influenza vaccine (dated by TCRdb to the late 2010s). Library construction relied on RT-PCR. TCRdb shows the sequencer as Illumina HiSeq 2500. The public reads were reanalyzed by TCRdb: fastp trimming at Q25, MiXCR alignment, in-frame beta chains only. Rows with one shared CDR3 protein collapse into an entry with the most common genes and DNA. This sample has 650,000 to 850,000 distinct CDR3 sequences in its table, and approximately 15% of those were observed once. Together, the top ten hold less than 9% of the sample. The specimen was PBMCs from blood, collected around two weeks before vaccination. The receptors originated from a man aged 45 to 65 who received an inactivated influenza vaccine. Donor details come from another sample of the same person, matched by shared clones.

The rearrangement links TRBV2 to TRBJ2-2; the D gene could be TRBD1 or TRBD2 (5 bases each). The germline V gene has CDR1 SNHLY and CDR2 FYNNEI. V was pared by 2 bases and J by 2 bases, with 9 bases between. This CDR3 spans 15 amino acids. The CDR3, as DNA: TGTGCCAGCAGTGAACGCCGGGGCAACACCGGGGAGCTGTTTTTT. It is translated as CASSERRGNTGELFF.

The gene calls are TRBV5-6 and TRBJ2-5; 8 positions agree with TRBD2. Germline V gene sequence: CDR1 SGHDT, CDR2 YYEEEE. The J segment lost 5 bases and the V segment lost 0 bases, leaving 3 bases of the junction unmatched. The CDR3 runs 14 residues. The CDR3 reads CASSLDLAGETQYF. Written as DNA, the CDR3 is TGTGCCAGCAGCTTGGACCTAGCGGGCGAGACCCAGTACTTC.

The V and J genes are TRBV7-3 and TRBJ2-3; D is unclear. Germline V CDR1 and CDR2: SGHTA, FQGTGA. V lost 5 bases to trimming and J lost 0 bases, with 9 bases between them. The CDR3 runs 14 residues. CDR3 DNA: TGTGCCAGCAGCCAATTGACTAGCACAGATACGCAGTATTTT. Protein: CASSQLTSTDTQYF.

The table lists this clonotype with a few counts. The conserved phenylalanine or tryptophan normally closing the CDR3 is absent here, so this likely arose from a read error. The limits of the CDR3 on the DNA are not certain, so only TCRdb's listed CDR3 is given. The V gene is TRBV2, the J gene TRBJ1-1; TRBD1 is the table's D call, not checked against the DNA. The CDR3 is 12 residues long, ends included. The V gene's germline CDR1 is SNHLY and CDR2 FYNNEI. The CDR3 sequence: CASSEAGTTGHL.

DNA of the CDR3: TGTGCCAGCAGTCTCCGGATTACAGGATCGCTTAGGGATACGCAGTATTTT. Amino acids: CASSLRITGSLRDTQYF. This sequence joins TRBV12-3 or TRBV12-4 and TRBJ2-3, with a possible D match to TRBD1 (5 bases). The V end lost 5 bases, the J end lost 6 bases, and 24 bases lay between the germline ends. CDR3 length equals 17 residues.

The chain uses TRBV11-2 and TRBJ2-7, with D possibly matching TRBD2 (6 bases). The V gene's germline CDR1 is SGHAT and CDR2 FQNNGV. The V end lost 2 bases, the J end lost 1 base, and 12 bases lay between the germline ends. The CDR3 has 15 amino acids. CDR3 nucleotide sequence: TGTGCCAGCAGCTTAATGGGACTTTTATCCTACGAGCAGTACTTC. It yields the protein CASSLMGLLSYEQYF.

This CDR3 reads CASSTGWTTAETDTQYF. CDR3 in DNA: TGTGCCAGCAGTACTGGTTGGACAACTGCTGAGACAGATACGCAGTATTTT. The chain couples TRBV12-3 or TRBV12-4 to TRBJ2-3; possibly TRBD1 for D (5 bases). Trimming took off 5 bases at V and 3 bases at J, with 21 bases between the two ends. The length of the CDR3 is 17 residues.

This clonotype was picked up a small number of times. The rearrangement joins TRBV6-2 or TRBV6-3 to TRBJ2-5, with a weak D call TRBD1 (6 bases). Between the trimmed V and J ends, which lost 4 bases and 3 bases, there was a span of 12 bases. CDR3 length: 14 amino acids. The germline V gene has CDR1 MNHEY and CDR2 SVGEGT. CDR3 bases: TGTGCCAGCAGTTCCCGACAGGTAGAAGAGACCCAGTACTTC. Translated, it gives CASSSRQVEETQYF.

This clonotype was observed a few times. This sequence joins TRBV19 and TRBJ1-1, with 8 bases fitting TRBD1. The CDR3 has 14 amino acids. Germline assignment: CDR1 LNHDA and CDR2 SQIVND (reference sequence). After removal of 6 bases from V and 7 bases from J, the junction contained 10 bases not matched to a gene. CDR3 coding DNA: TGTGCCAGTAGCCGTCCGGGACAGGTATTTGAAGCTTTCTTT. Protein product: CASSRPGQVFEAFF.

The rearrangement links TRBV6-1 to TRBJ2-2; 9 bases agree with TRBD2. Trimming at V came to 1 base and at J to 7 bases, leaving 4 bases not matched to a gene. The length of the CDR3 is 15 residues. The V gene's germline CDR1 is MNHNS and CDR2 SASEGT. The CDR3 DNA follows: TGTGCCAGCAGTGAAGATAGCGGGGGTTACGGGGAGCTGTTTTTT. It specifies CASSEDSGGYGELFF.

This clonotype has only a few counts. The chain recombines TRBV7-9 with TRBJ2-1; 8 nucleotides match TRBD1. The CDR3 covers 13 residues. V trimming: 4 bases; J trimming: 7 bases; junction bases outside the gene matches: 3. Germline CDR1 SEHNR, CDR2 FQNEAQ (reference sequence). CDR3 in amino acids: CASSWGQANEQFF. The CDR3 DNA follows: TGTGCCAGCAGCTGGGGACAGGCAAATGAGCAGTTCTTC.

The chain couples TRBV27 to TRBJ2-7; D not resolved. Deletions cut 6 bases from V and 0 bases from J, with 18 bases between. The germline gives CDR1 MNHEY, CDR2 SMNVEV (reference sequence). The CDR3 is made up of 16 amino acids. The CDR3 coding sequence is TGTGCCAGCAGAGCAGACACGCGCCTGAGCTCCTACGAGCAGTACTTC. Translating gives CASRADTRLSSYEQYF.

The gene calls are TRBV21-1 and TRBJ2-3; the listed D gene, TRBD1, was not tested against the DNA. TRBV21-1 is noted as a pseudogene. CDR3 size: 14 residues. The CDR3 coding sequence is TGTGCCAGCAGAAAAAGGGGCAGGGAAGATACGCAGTATTTT. Its protein product is CASRKRGREDTQYF.

This clonotype has a handful of counts. This sequence joins TRBV20-1 and TRBJ1-5, with D unresolved. The ends were cut back, 0 bases at V and 10 bases at J, with 13 bases in the middle. CDR3 length: 13 amino acids. The germline CDR1 and CDR2 sequences are DFQATT and SNEGSKA (reference sequence). The CDR3 DNA sequence: TGCAGTGCTAGAGACGGCAGCCTTGGTCCCCAGCATTTT. Protein: CSARDGSLGPQHF.

The V and J genes are TRBV11-2 and TRBJ2-2; either TRBD1 or TRBD2 may fit D (5 bases each). In germline, CDR1 is SGHAT, CDR2 FQNNGV. The CDR3 runs 15 residues. The ends were cut back, 4 bases at V and 0 bases at J, with 9 bases in the middle. Here the CDR3 DNA reads TGTGCCAGCAGCTATGGGGGTTCGAACACCGGGGAGCTGTTTTTT. It specifies CASSYGGSNTGELFF. The variable domain in full, completed from reference TRBV11-2 and TRBJ2-2, reads EAGVAQSPRYKIIEKRQSVAFWCNPISGHATLYWYQQILGQGPKLLIQFQNNGVVDDSQLPKDRFSAERLKGVDSTLKIQPAKLEDSAVYLCASSYGGSNTGELFFGEGSRLTVL.

The table lists this clonotype with many counts. This chain connects TRBV7-9 to TRBJ2-7; no clear D. V gave up 2 bases and J gave up 3 bases, with 8 bases separating them. The length of the CDR3 is 13 residues. The germline V gene has CDR1 SEHNR and CDR2 FQNEAQ (reference sequence). For the CDR3, the DNA is TGTGCCAGCAGCTTAACGGCCATCTACGAGCAGTACTTC. It translates to CASSLTAIYEQYF.

V and J are TRBV29-1 and TRBJ1-1; TRBD1 is a possible D gene (6 bases). V lost 3 bases to trimming and J lost 5 bases, with 10 bases between them. The CDR3 contains 12 residues. Germline assignment: CDR1 SQVTM and CDR2 ANQGSEA. This CDR3 reads CSVEHRATEAFF. CDR3 sequence (DNA): TGCAGCGTTGAGCACAGGGCGACTGAAGCTTTCTTT.

The chain is built from TRBV19 and TRBJ1-1, with unresolved D. V shed 1 base and J shed 2 bases, with 14 bases lying between them. Germline V gene sequence: CDR1 LNHDA, CDR2 SQIVND (reference sequence). The CDR3 is 16 residues long. The DNA of the CDR3 is TGTGCCAGTAGTATAGCTGGGAGAGCCGTTAACACTGAAGCTTTCTTT. This translates into CASSIAGRAVNTEAFF.

This rearrangement joins TRBV12-3 or TRBV12-4 to TRBJ2-7, with D maybe TRBD2 (5 bases). The CDR3 is 14 amino acids. The V end was cut by 0 bases, the J end by 7 bases, with 13 bases between. CDR3 coding DNA: TGTGCCAGCAGTTTAGCGATCCGGGGAGTTGAGCAGTACTTC. It yields the protein CASSLAIRGVEQYF.

The chain couples TRBV12-3 or TRBV12-4 to TRBJ2-3, with 7 bases fitting TRBD2. CDR3 size: 16 residues. The junction had 5 bases not matched to a gene; V was cut back by 1 base and J by 1 base. The DNA for the CDR3 is TGTGCCAGCAGTTTAGAGGCGGGAGTTGGCACAGATACGCAGTATTTT. Translated, it gives CASSLEAGVGTDTQYF.

This clonotype was counted only a few times. This chain connects TRBV12-3 or TRBV12-4 to TRBJ2-2, with D unclear. Trimming removed 5 bases from V and 2 bases from J, with 12 bases in between. This CDR3 is 15 amino acids long. The CDR3 sequence: CASSAHGVNTGELFF. CDR3 bases: TGTGCCAGCAGTGCCCACGGTGTTAACACCGGGGAGCTGTTTTTT.

Many counts were recorded for this clonotype. This chain connects TRBV28 to TRBJ1-5, with no clear D. This CDR3 has 14 residues. Germline CDR1 and CDR2: MDHEN and SYDVKM. Trimming shortened V by 3 bases and J by 3 bases, and 9 bases separated the two germline ends. The CDR3 sequence: CASSFSAHNQPQHF. For the CDR3, the DNA is TGTGCCAGCAGTTTCTCAGCGCACAATCAGCCCCAGCATTTT.